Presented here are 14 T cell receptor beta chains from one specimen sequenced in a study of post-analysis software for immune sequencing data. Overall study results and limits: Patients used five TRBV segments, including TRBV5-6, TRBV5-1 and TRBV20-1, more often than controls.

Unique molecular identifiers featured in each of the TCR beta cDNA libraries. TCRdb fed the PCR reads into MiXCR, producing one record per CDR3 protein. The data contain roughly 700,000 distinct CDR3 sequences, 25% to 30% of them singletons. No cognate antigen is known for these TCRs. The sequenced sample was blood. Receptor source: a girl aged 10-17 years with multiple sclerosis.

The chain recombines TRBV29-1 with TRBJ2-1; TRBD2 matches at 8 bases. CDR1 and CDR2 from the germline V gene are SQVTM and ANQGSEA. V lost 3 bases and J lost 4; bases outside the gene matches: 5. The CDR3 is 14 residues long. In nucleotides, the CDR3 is TGCAGCGTTGATGCAGCGGGGGTGTACAATGAGCAGTTCTTC. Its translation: CSVDAAGVYNEQFF.

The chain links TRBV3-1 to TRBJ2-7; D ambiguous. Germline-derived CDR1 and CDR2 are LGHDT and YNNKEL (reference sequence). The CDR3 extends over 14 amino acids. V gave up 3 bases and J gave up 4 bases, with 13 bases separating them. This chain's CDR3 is CASSHRNRAYEQYF. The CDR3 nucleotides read TGTGCCAGCAGCCATCGGAATCGGGCATACGAGCAGTACTTC.

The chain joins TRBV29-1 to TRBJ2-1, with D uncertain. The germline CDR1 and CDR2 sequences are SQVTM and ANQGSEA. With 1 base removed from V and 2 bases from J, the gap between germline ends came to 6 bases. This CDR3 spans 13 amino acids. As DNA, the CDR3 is TGCAGCGTTGAAGCTGGAGCCTACAATGAGCAGTTCTTC. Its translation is CSVEAGAYNEQFF.

The chain's CDR3 is CASSLAGFEDTQYF. In DNA, the CDR3 is TGTGCCAGCAGTTTAGCGGGGTTTGAGGATACGCAGTATTTT. V usage is TRBV28 and J usage is TRBJ2-3, with D perhaps matching TRBD2 (6 bases). Deletions cut 2 bases from V and 6 bases from J, with 12 bases between. This CDR3 region has 14 residues. Per germline, CDR1 MDHEN and CDR2 SYDVKM.

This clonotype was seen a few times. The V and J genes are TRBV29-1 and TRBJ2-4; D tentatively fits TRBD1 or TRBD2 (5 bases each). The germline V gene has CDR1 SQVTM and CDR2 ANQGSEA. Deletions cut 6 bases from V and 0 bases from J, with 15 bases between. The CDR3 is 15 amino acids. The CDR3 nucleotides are TGCAGCGTGGGGGTCGTAGTTTTAGCCAAAAACATTCAGTACTTC. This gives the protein CSVGVVVLAKNIQYF.

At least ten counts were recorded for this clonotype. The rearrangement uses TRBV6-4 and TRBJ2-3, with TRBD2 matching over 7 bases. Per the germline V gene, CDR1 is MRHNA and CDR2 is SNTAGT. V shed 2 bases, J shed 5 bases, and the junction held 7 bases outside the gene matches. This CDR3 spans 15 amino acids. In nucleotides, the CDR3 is TGTGCCAGCAGTGACGGAGGGAGGGCCGGAGATACGCAGTATTTT. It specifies CASSDGGRAGDTQYF.

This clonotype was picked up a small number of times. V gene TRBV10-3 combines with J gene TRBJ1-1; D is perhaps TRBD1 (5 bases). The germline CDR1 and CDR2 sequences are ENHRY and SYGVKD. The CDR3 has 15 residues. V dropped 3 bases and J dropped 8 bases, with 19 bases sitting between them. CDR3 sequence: CAISDRAGVREEAFF. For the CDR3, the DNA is TGTGCCATCAGTGACAGGGCGGGTGTTCGAGAAGAAGCTTTCTTT.

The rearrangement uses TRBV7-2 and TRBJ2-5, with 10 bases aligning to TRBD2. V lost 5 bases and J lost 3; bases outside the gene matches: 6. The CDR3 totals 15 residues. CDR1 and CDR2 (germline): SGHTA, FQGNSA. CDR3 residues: CASSRGTSEKETQYF. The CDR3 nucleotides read TGTGCCAGCAGCCGTGGGACTAGCGAGAAAGAGACCCAGTACTTC.

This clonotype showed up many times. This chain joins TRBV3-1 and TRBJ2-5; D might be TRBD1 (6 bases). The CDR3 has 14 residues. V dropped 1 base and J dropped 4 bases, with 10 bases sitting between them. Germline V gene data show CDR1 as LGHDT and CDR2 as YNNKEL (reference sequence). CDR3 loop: CASSQGSGVETQYF. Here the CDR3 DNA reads TGTGCCAGCAGCCAAGGCTCAGGGGTAGAGACCCAGTACTTC.

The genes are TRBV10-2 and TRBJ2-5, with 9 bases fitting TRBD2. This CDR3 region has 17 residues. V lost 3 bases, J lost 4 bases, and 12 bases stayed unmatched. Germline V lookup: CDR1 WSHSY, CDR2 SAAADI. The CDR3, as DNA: TGCGCCAGCAGTGATCCGATGGGCGGGAGGGCCGGAGAGACCCAGTACTTC. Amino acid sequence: CASSDPMGGRAGETQYF.

The CDR3 DNA reads as TGTGCCACCAGTGAGAAGCAGGGAACGGGGGAGACCCAGTACTTC. Translation: CATSEKQGTGETQYF. The rearrangement joins TRBV24-1 to TRBJ2-5; the D call may be TRBD1 or TRBD2 (5 bases each). V gave up 4 bases and J gave up 5 bases, with 16 bases separating them. CDR3 length: 15 amino acids. CDR1 is KGHDR and CDR2 is SFDVKD in the germline V gene.

CDR3 sequence (DNA): TGTGCCAGCAGCCTCGGACTGGGCGGCTACACCTTC. Translating gives CASSLGLGGYTF. The genes are TRBV14 and TRBJ1-2, with unresolved D. The CDR3 runs to 12 residues. CDR1 SGHDN and CDR2 FVKESK come from the germline V gene. Trimming removed 4 bases from V and 8 bases from J, with 11 bases in between.

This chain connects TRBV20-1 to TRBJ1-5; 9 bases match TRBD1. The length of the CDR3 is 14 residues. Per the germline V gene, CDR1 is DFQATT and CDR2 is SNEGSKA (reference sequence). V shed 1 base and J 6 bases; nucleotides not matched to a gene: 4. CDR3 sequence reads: CSARGTGASQPQHF. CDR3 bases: TGCAGTGCTAGAGGGACAGGGGCGAGTCAGCCCCAGCATTTT.

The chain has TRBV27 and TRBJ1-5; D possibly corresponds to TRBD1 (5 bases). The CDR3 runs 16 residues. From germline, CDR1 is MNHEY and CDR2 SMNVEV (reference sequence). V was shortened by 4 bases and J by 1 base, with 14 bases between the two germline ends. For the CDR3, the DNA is TGTGCCAGCAGTTCTGGAACGGGACGGAGCAATCAGCCCCAGCATTTT. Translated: CASSSGTGRSNQPQHF.